This TCR beta chain is drawn from a study of cytotoxic CD8 clonotypes in ibrutinib-treated CLL. Study-wide background: There were about a dozen relapsed/refractory patients and 15 treatment-naive patients, and fewer than 18 were IGHV unmutated. Mean values per sample were 250,000 to 300,000 productive templates and 94,082 productive rearrangements. Findings of the study overall: Lymph node repertoires were not studied, and sampling times were unmatched. Elevated clonality accompanied ibrutinib response, with a return toward baseline values at progression.

Looked up from germline, CDR1 is SQVTM and CDR2 is ANQGSEA. CDR3 length: 13 residues. V dropped 7 bases and J dropped 3; count of bases not matched to a gene: 6. Profiled with immunoSEQ multiplex PCR; TCRdb holds only in-frame clones, not every one. This sample has approximately 320,000 clones, with over 60% found just once. This clone was found a few times. Antigen specificity is unknown. V and J are TRBV29-1 and TRBJ2-7; 10 bases are shared with TRBD1. The input for sequencing was PBMCs, taken after 36 months of ibrutinib treatment. The sequence came from a human donor with chronic lymphocytic leukemia. As DNA, the CDR3 is TGCAGCGCTACCGGGACAGGGGTCTACGAGCAGTACTTC. It yields the protein CSATGTGVYEQYF.